The 14 T cell receptor beta chains presented below share a single source sample, sequenced in a study of cytomegalovirus exposure and HLA in healthy donors. The PCR was carried out with 60 Vbeta primers and 13 Jbeta primers. The assay was immunoSEQ multiplex PCR, and TCRdb's table has in-frame clones only and misses some. The sample shows roughly 180,000 clones, about 9.4% of them seen only once. Sample: PBMCs. The receptors originated from a woman in her 30s in good health and CMV-seropositive.

This clone was seen a handful of times. The V and J genes are TRBV19 and TRBJ2-5, with a tentative D call TRBD2 (6 bases). The CDR3 sequence is 12 residues long. Per germline, CDR1 LNHDA and CDR2 SQIVND (reference sequence). Trimming shortened V by 6 bases and J by 7 bases, and 12 bases separated the two germline ends. DNA for the CDR3: TGTGCCAGTAGCACCTCCGGGGGGACCCAGTACTTC. It yields the protein CASSTSGGTQYF.

This clone has just a few counts. V is TRBV21-1 and J is TRBJ2-7; the D call TRBD1 from the table was never checked on the DNA. TRBV21-1 is shown as a pseudogene. The CDR3 runs to 14 residues. DNA for the CDR3: TGTGCCAGCAGCAAAGTAGGGGGATCCTACGAGCAGTACTTC. Translated, it gives CASSKVGGSYEQYF.

The rearrangement uses TRBV14 and TRBJ1-1; the match to TRBD1 covers 7 bases. CDR1 is SGHDN, CDR2 FVKESK, per germline. The V segment lost 3 bases and the J segment 4 bases; nucleotides outside the gene matches: 11. The CDR3 is 16 amino acids. DNA for the CDR3: TGTGCCAGCAGCCACCCGAGGACAGGTGCGGGCACTGAAGCTTTCTTT. As protein: CASSHPRTGAGTEAFF.

The sample holds a few counts of this clone. This sequence joins TRBV27 and TRBJ1-5, with 10 bases lining up with TRBD1. The CDR3 totals 15 residues. V lost 0 bases to trimming and J lost 7 bases; unmatched junction nucleotides: 3. Germline V lookup: CDR1 MNHEY, CDR2 SMNVEV (reference sequence). In DNA form, the CDR3 reads TGTGCCAGCAGTTTATCGGGGACAGGGGCCCAGCCCCAGCATTTT. Its protein product is CASSLSGTGAQPQHF.

This clone was detected a few times. This chain connects TRBV19 to TRBJ1-5, with TRBD1 identical over 7 bases. The ends lost 4 bases at V and 6 bases at J; junction bases unmatched: 9. The length of the CDR3 is 15 residues. Germline V lookup: CDR1 LNHDA, CDR2 SQIVND (reference sequence). CDR3 nucleotide sequence: TGTGCCAGTAGTACATGGGACAGTAGGATTCAGCCCCAGCATTTT. Amino acids: CASSTWDSRIQPQHF.

This clone was found a few times. This chain uses TRBV6-6 with TRBJ2-7; no clear D gene. Germline CDR1 is MNHNY and CDR2 is SVGAGI (reference sequence). The V gene lost 2 bases and the J gene lost 4 bases, with 9 bases spanning the gap. This CDR3 comprises 13 residues. Here the CDR3 reads CASSYDARYEQYF. The CDR3 DNA sequence: TGTGCCAGCAGTTACGACGCCAGGTACGAGCAGTACTTC.

This clone has a handful of counts. This chain uses TRBV20-1 with TRBJ1-1, with TRBD1 matching over 8 bases. Trimming removed 3 bases from V and 8 bases from J; junction bases left unmatched: 2. The CDR3 loop spans 11 amino acids. In germline, CDR1 is DFQATT, CDR2 SNEGSKA (reference sequence). CDR3 residues: CSASGTGEAFF. CDR3 nucleotide sequence: TGCAGTGCTAGCGGGACAGGAGAAGCTTTCTTT.

The chain combines TRBV11-2 with TRBJ2-2, with a weak D call TRBD1 (6 bases). Trimming cost V 0 bases and J 6 bases, with 11 bases left between them. Germline V gives CDR1 SGHAT, CDR2 FQNNGV. This CDR3 region has 15 residues. In nucleotides, the CDR3 is TGTGCCAGCAGCTTAGAACGTGCAGGGGCCGGGGAGCTGTTTTTT. This sequence encodes CASSLERAGAGELFF.

The chain carries TRBV6-5 and TRBJ2-7; possible D gene TRBD2, 6 bases. The CDR3 covers 14 residues. Germline V gives CDR1 MNHEY, CDR2 SVGAGI. The V end was cut by 5 bases, the J end by 2 bases, with 13 bases between. CDR3 bases: TGTGCCAGCAGTGAGGGTGGAGGGGCCTACGAGCAGTACTTC. Encoded protein: CASSEGGGAYEQYF.

The chain combines TRBV5-1 with TRBJ1-1; D uncertain. The CDR3 covers 17 residues. Trimming took 1 base from V and 11 from J, leaving 27 bases between them. Germline CDR1 is SGHRS and CDR2 is YFSETQ. CDR3 amino acids: CASSLFSDNPKTSGAFF. In nucleotides, the CDR3 is TGCGCCAGCAGCTTGTTTTCTGACAACCCGAAAACAAGTGGGGCTTTCTTT. The entire variable domain, with the rest obtained from reference TRBV5-1 and TRBJ1-1, is as follows: KAGVTQTPRYLIKTRGQQVTLSCSPISGHRSVSWYQQTPGQGLQFLFEYFSETQRNKGNFPGRFSGRQFSNSRSEMNVSTLELGDSALYLCASSLFSDNPKTSGAFFGQGTRLTVV.

J is TRBJ2-1 and V is TRBV5-4; 7 positions agree with TRBD2. V lost 1 base, J lost 5 bases, and 3 bases stayed unmatched. This CDR3 is built from 14 residues. The V gene's germline CDR1 is SGHNT and CDR2 YYREEE (reference sequence). As DNA, the CDR3 is TGTGCCAGCAGCTTGTCCGGGAGGCACAATGAGCAGTTCTTC. It encodes CASSLSGRHNEQFF.

This clone was seen a handful of times. The genes are TRBV10-2 and TRBJ2-7; 12 bases align to TRBD2. V dropped 0 bases and J dropped 7; count of bases not matched to a gene: 7. This CDR3 contains 16 residues. Germline V gene lookup returns CDR1 WSHSY and CDR2 SAAADI. The chain's CDR3 is CASSESASGRVKEQYF. CDR3 coding DNA: TGCGCCAGCAGTGAGTCCGCTAGCGGGAGGGTAAAGGAGCAGTACTTC.

This clone was counted a few times. This sequence joins TRBV2 and TRBJ1-4, with TRBD1 identical over 7 bases. CDR1 SNHLY and CDR2 FYNNEI come from the germline V gene. The CDR3 is 13 amino acids. V lost 11 bases, J lost 10 bases, and 13 bases stayed unmatched. The CDR3 is CAGGAGGTGKLFF. The CDR3 DNA follows: TGTGCCGGAGGAGCAGGGGGTACCGGAAAACTGTTTTTT.

This clone was found a few times. This chain connects TRBV19 to TRBJ2-3; D may be TRBD1 (6 bases). Germline CDR1 reads LNHDA; CDR2 reads SQIVND (reference sequence). The V and J ends lost 6 bases and 7 bases respectively, with 26 bases between them. The length of the CDR3 is 17 residues. CDR3 sequence reads: CASSRSFQGKRTNTQYF. The CDR3 DNA reads TGTGCCAGTAGCCGAAGTTTCCAGGGGAAACGGACAAATACGCAGTATTTT. Full variable domain (rest looked up from reference TRBV19 and TRBJ2-3): DGGITQSPKYLFRKEGQNVTLSCEQNLNHDAMYWYRQDPGQGLRLIYYSQIVNDFQKGDIAEGYSVSREKKESFPLTVTSAQKNPTAFYLCASSRSFQGKRTNTQYFGPGTRLTVL.